These 18 T cell receptor beta chains share one sample of origin, sequenced in a study of T-cell reconstitution after alpha-beta-depleted transplantation in children. Unique molecular identifiers were built into the TCRbeta library. MiXCR, run by TCRdb on the PCR reads, gives a single entry per CDR3 protein. The table lists approximately 520,000 distinct CDR3 sequences, approximately 29% of them singletons, with around 2.3% in the top ten. Sample: PBMCs from the stem cell graft donor, taken from the stem cell graft. Receptor source: a human donor who donated a stem cell graft to a child with aplastic anemia.

The chain uses TRBV6-5 and TRBJ2-7, with D maybe TRBD1 (6 bases). CDR1 and CDR2 (germline): MNHEY, SVGAGI. Between the trimmed V and J ends, which lost 2 bases and 3 bases, there was a span of 8 bases. This CDR3 contains 13 residues. This CDR3 reads CASSYGDNYEQYF. The CDR3 DNA follows: TGTGCCAGCAGTTACGGGGACAACTACGAGCAGTACTTC.

V gene TRBV30 combines with J gene TRBJ2-7, with D perhaps TRBD2 (6 bases). CDR1 GTSNPN and CDR2 SVGIG come from the germline V gene (reference sequence). The CDR3 totals 14 residues. V was trimmed by 3 bases and J by 2 bases, leaving 14 bases between them. The DNA for the CDR3 is TGTGCCTGGAGCCCCGGGACTCTTCCCTACGAGCAGTACTTC. It yields the protein CAWSPGTLPYEQYF.

This clonotype appeared a few times. This chain uses TRBV27 with TRBJ2-5; TRBD2 aligns across 11 bases. The CDR3 is 17 amino acids. Losses at the gene ends were 4 bases for V and 5 bases for J; bases not matched to a gene: 12. Germline assignment: CDR1 MNHEY and CDR2 SMNVEV (reference sequence). The CDR3 coding sequence is TGTGCCAGCAGTTCCTCGGGTAGCGGGAGGGCCGGGGAGACCCAGTACTTC. Residues: CASSSSGSGRAGETQYF.

This clonotype was counted only a few times. V and J are TRBV6-1 and TRBJ1-2, with 7 bases aligning to TRBD1. This CDR3 spans 13 amino acids. V gave up 7 bases and J gave up 4 bases; unmatched junction bases: 6. Germline V gene lookup returns CDR1 MNHNS and CDR2 SASEGT. The CDR3 spells CASTTGDVYGYTF. In nucleotides, the CDR3 is TGTGCCAGCACAACAGGGGATGTCTATGGCTACACCTTC.

In its sample, this clonotype was seen a few times. The genes are TRBV6-1 and TRBJ2-3; 7 bases are shared with TRBD1. This CDR3 spans 15 amino acids. Germline lookup yields CDR1 MNHNS and CDR2 SASEGT. V gave up 6 bases and J gave up 2 bases; unmatched junction bases: 8. The CDR3 protein is CASSRGIGATDTQYF. Here the CDR3 DNA reads TGTGCCAGCAGCAGGGGGATCGGCGCCACAGATACGCAGTATTTT.

This clonotype was counted a few times. The chain recombines TRBV5-4 with TRBJ2-5; 12 bases align to TRBD2. Germline lookup yields CDR1 SGHNT and CDR2 YYREEE (reference sequence). The CDR3 is made up of 16 amino acids. Germline trimming cut 2 bases from V and 5 bases from J; bases unmatched to any gene: 7. The CDR3 loop is CASSFKTSGSRETQYF. CDR3 nucleotide sequence: TGTGCCAGCAGCTTTAAGACTAGCGGGAGTAGGGAGACCCAGTACTTC.

V is TRBV29-1 and J is TRBJ2-3, with 7 bases identical to TRBD2. The CDR3 has 13 amino acids. J gave up 0 bases and V 6 bases, and 3 bases lay outside the gene matches. Germline V gives CDR1 SQVTM, CDR2 ANQGSEA. The CDR3 loop is CSVAGDSTDTQYF. The DNA for the CDR3 is TGCAGCGTGGCGGGAGATAGCACAGATACGCAGTATTTT.

The rearrangement links TRBV20-1 to TRBJ2-7; TRBD1 aligns across 7 bases. The CDR3 contains 12 residues. Germline CDR1 DFQATT, CDR2 SNEGSKA (reference sequence). V dropped 5 bases and J dropped 5; count of bases not matched to a gene: 6. This chain's CDR3 is CSAFGRGNEQYF. For the CDR3, the DNA is TGCAGTGCTTTCGGCAGGGGGAACGAGCAGTACTTC.

This chain uses TRBV12-3 or TRBV12-4 with TRBJ1-5; no firm D call. Trimming took 0 bases from V and 3 from J, leaving 9 bases between them. This CDR3 has 15 amino acids. The CDR3 protein is CASSLAFTANQPQHF. In DNA, the CDR3 is TGTGCCAGCAGTTTAGCGTTCACAGCCAATCAGCCCCAGCATTTT.

In its sample, this clonotype was seen a few times. The gene calls are TRBV29-1 and TRBJ1-1, with 7 bases fitting TRBD1. The V gene end was trimmed by 7 bases and the J gene end by 0 bases; junction bases not matched to a gene: 5. The germline gives CDR1 SQVTM, CDR2 ANQGSEA. The CDR3 is 13 residues long. CDR3 DNA sequence: TGCAGCGGGATCGACAGGGTGAACACTGAAGCTTTCTTT. This translates into CSGIDRVNTEAFF.

CDR3 sequence: CASSYTGSSYNEQFF. CDR3 DNA: TGTGCCAGCAGTTACACGGGGTCCTCCTACAATGAGCAGTTCTTC. This sequence joins TRBV6-5 and TRBJ2-1, with a possible D match to TRBD2 (5 bases). Germline loops: CDR1 MNHEY, CDR2 SVGAGI. Trimming took off 2 bases at V and 0 bases at J, with 8 bases between the two ends. This CDR3 spans 15 amino acids.

V is TRBV20-1 and J is TRBJ2-1; the match to TRBD2 covers 11 bases. V lost 6 bases and J lost 9; bases outside the gene matches: 10. CDR3 length: 14 amino acids. Germline-derived CDR1 and CDR2 are DFQATT and SNEGSKA (reference sequence). CDR3 protein: CSAPTSGSWGEQFF. CDR3 DNA sequence: TGCAGTGCACCTACTAGCGGGAGCTGGGGTGAGCAGTTCTTC.

The genes are TRBV20-1 and TRBJ2-1; TRBD2 agrees at 11 bases. In germline, CDR1 is DFQATT, CDR2 SNEGSKA (reference sequence). Germline trimming cut 5 bases from V and 4 bases from J; bases unmatched to any gene: 4. This CDR3 spans 14 amino acids. The CDR3 sequence is CSAATSGRYNEQFF. The CDR3 DNA reads TGCAGTGCTGCCACTAGCGGGAGATACAATGAGCAGTTCTTC.

V usage is TRBV6-2 or TRBV6-3 and J usage is TRBJ2-5; 7 bases are shared with TRBD1. CDR1 and CDR2 (germline): MNHEY, SVGEGT. V lost 6 bases to trimming and J lost 9 bases; unmatched junction nucleotides: 4. The length of the CDR3 is 11 residues. CDR3 loop: CASRSTGPQYF. The CDR3 DNA reads TGTGCCAGCAGATCGACAGGGCCCCAGTACTTC.

The chain combines TRBV27 with TRBJ2-5; 12 positions agree with TRBD2. V lost 2 bases and J lost 1; bases outside the gene matches: 8. The CDR3 spans 18 residues. Per the germline V gene, CDR1 is MNHEY and CDR2 is SMNVEV (reference sequence). CDR3 in amino acids: CASSLRLAGGRPQETQYF. The CDR3 nucleotides read TGTGCCAGCAGTTTACGGCTAGCGGGGGGGAGGCCCCAAGAGACCCAGTACTTC.

The genes are TRBV20-1 and TRBJ2-5, with TRBD2 identical over 8 bases. Germline V gene sequence: CDR1 DFQATT, CDR2 SNEGSKA (reference sequence). Trimming at V came to 6 bases and at J to 5 bases, leaving 11 bases not matched to a gene. The CDR3 spans 14 residues. CDR3 protein: CSAILAGGRETQYF. CDR3 bases: TGCAGTGCCATTCTAGCGGGCGGACGGGAGACCCAGTACTTC.

In this sample, this clonotype turned up a few times. The chain links TRBV7-3 to TRBJ2-1, with 7 bases fitting TRBD1. CDR1 is SGHTA and CDR2 is FQGTGA in the germline V gene. The V and J ends lost 2 bases and 3 bases, in that order; junction bases with no gene match: 19. This CDR3 contains 20 residues. The DNA for the CDR3 is TGTGCCAGCAGCTTACTCCCTCGGACAGGTAGTAATTCTGTCTACAATGAGCAGTTCTTC. Protein sequence: CASSLLPRTGSNSVYNEQFF.

The chain joins TRBV6-2 or TRBV6-3 to TRBJ2-2; 7 bases are shared with TRBD2. Germline V CDR1 and CDR2: MNHEY, SVGEGT. The V gene end was trimmed by 7 bases and the J gene end by 8 bases; junction bases not matched to a gene: 10. CDR3 length: 14 residues. CDR3 residues: CASNPAGSPGELFF. The CDR3 DNA is TGTGCCAGCAACCCAGCGGGGTCACCGGGGGAGCTGTTTTTT.